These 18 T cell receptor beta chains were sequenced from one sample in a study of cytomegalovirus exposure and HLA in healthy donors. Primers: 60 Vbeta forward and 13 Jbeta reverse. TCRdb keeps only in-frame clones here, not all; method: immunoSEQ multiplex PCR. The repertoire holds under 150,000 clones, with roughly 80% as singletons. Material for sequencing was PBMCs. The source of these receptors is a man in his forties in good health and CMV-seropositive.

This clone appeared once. The DNA of the CDR3 is TGCAGCGTTGGAGGGTTGAGAACTGAAGCTTTCTTT. Amino acid sequence: CSVGGLRTEAFF. The rearrangement links TRBV29-1 to TRBJ1-1; D ambiguous. The CDR3 extends over 12 amino acids. CDR1 SQVTM and CDR2 ANQGSEA come from the germline V gene. Trimming removed 4 bases at V and 5 bases at J, with 11 bases between. Full variable domain (outside the CDR3, taken from reference TRBV29-1 and TRBJ1-1): SAVISQKPSRDICQRGTSLTIQCQVDSQVTMMFWYRQQPGQSLTLIATANQGSEATYESGFVIDKFPISRPNLTFSTLTVSNMSPEDSSIYLCSVGGLRTEAFFGQGTRLTVV.

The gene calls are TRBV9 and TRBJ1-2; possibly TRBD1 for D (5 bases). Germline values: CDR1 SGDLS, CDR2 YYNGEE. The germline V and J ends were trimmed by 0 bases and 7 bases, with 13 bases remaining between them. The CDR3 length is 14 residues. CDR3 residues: CASSVGTGGSGYTF. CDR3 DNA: TGTGCCAGCAGCGTAGGAACAGGAGGGAGTGGCTACACCTTC.

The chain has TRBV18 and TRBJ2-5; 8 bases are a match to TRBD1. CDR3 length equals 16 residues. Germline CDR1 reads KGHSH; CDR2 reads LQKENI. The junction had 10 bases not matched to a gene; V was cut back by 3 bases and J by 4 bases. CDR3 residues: CASSPSGGAGRETQYF. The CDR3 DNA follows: TGTGCCAGCTCACCTTCAGGGGGCGCAGGCAGAGAGACCCAGTACTTC.

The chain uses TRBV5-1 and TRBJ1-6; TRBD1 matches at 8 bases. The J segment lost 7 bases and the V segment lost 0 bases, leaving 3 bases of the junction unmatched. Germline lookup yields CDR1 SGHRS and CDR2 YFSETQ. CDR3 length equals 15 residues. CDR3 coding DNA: TGCGCCAGCAGCTTGGAAACAGGGGGAAATTCACCCCTCCACTTT. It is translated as CASSLETGGNSPLHF.

CDR3 bases: TGTGCCAGCAGCTCCCTGGCAGCAGGGCCCAACTATAATTCACCCCTCCACTTT. It yields the protein CASSSLAAGPNYNSPLHF. This chain uses TRBV5-4 with TRBJ1-6, with a possible D match to TRBD1 (5 bases). CDR1 and CDR2 from the germline V gene are SGHNT and YYREEE (reference sequence). The CDR3 covers 18 residues. The V end was cut by 3 bases, the J end by 3 bases, with 19 bases between.

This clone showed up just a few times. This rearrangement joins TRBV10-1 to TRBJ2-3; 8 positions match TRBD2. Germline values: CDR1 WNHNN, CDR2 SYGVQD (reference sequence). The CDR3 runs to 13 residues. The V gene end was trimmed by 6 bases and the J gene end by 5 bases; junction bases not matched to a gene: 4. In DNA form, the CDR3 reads TGCGCCAGCAGGAGCGGGGGCTTAGATACGCAGTATTTT. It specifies CASRSGGLDTQYF.

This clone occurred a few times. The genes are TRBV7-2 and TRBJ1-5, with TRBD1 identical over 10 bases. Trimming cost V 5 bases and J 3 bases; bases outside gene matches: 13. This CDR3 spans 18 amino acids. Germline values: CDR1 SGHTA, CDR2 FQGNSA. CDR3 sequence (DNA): TGTGCCAGCAGCAAACGGACCGGGACAGGGGATGACAATCAGCCCCAGCATTTT. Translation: CASSKRTGTGDDNQPQHF.

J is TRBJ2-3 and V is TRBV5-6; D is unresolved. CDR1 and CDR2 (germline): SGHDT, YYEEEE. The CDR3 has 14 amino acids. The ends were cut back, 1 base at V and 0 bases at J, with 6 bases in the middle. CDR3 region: CASSLHASTDTQYF. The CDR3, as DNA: TGTGCCAGCAGCTTGCACGCGAGCACAGATACGCAGTATTTT.

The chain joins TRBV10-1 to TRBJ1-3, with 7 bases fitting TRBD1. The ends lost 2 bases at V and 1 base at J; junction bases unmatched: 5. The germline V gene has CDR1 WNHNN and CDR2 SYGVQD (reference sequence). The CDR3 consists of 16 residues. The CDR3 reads CASSEGTAASGNTIYF. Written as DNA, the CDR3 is TGCGCCAGCAGTGAGGGGACAGCCGCATCTGGAAACACCATATATTTT.

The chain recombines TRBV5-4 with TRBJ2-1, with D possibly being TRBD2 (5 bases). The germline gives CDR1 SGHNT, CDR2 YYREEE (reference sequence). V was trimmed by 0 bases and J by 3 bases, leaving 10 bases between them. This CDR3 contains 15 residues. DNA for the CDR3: TGTGCCAGCAGCTTGGTGGGCGGGCGCTACAATGAGCAGTTCTTC. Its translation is CASSLVGGRYNEQFF.

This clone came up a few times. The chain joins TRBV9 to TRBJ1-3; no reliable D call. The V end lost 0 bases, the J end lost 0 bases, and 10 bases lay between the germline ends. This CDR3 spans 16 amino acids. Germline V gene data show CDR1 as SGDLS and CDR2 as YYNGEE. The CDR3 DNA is TGTGCCAGCAGCGTAGATCCGCGTAACTCTGGAAACACCATATATTTT. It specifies CASSVDPRNSGNTIYF. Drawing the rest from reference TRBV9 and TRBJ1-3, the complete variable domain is DSGVTQTPKHLITATGQRVTLRCSPRSGDLSVYWYQQSLDQGLQFLIQYYNGEERAKGNILERFSAQQFPDLHSELNLSSLELGDSALYFCASSVDPRNSGNTIYFGEGSWLTVV.

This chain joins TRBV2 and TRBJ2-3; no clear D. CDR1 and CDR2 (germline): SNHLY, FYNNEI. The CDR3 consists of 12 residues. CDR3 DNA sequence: TGTGCTCTAGGAGATAGCACAGATACGCAGTATTTT. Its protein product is CALGDSTDTQYF.

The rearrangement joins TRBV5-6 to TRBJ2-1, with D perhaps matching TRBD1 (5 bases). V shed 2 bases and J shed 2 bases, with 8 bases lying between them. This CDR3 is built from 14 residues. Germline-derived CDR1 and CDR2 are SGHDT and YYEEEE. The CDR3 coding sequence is TGTGCCAGCAGCTTTGGACATCCCTACAATGAGCAGTTCTTC. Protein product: CASSFGHPYNEQFF.

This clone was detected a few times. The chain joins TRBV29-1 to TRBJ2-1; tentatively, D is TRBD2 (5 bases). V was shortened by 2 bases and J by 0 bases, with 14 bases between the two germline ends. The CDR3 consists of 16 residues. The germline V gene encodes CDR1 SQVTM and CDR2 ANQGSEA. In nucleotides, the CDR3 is TGCAGCGTTGAATCGAATCAGCGGAGCTCCTACAATGAGCAGTTCTTC. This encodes CSVESNQRSSYNEQFF.

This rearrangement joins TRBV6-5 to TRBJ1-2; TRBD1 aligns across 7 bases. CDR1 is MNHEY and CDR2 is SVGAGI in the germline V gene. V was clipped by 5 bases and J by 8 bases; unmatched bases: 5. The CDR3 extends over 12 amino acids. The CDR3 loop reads CASSVQGFGYTF. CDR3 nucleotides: TGTGCCAGCAGTGTACAGGGGTTCGGCTACACCTTC.

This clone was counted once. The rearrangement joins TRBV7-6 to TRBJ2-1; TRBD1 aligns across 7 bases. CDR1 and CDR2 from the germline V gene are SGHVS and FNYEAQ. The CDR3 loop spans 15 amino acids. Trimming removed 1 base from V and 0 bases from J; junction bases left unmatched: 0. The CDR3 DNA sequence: TGTGCCAGCAGCTTAGAGGGGGCCTCCTACAATGAGCAGTTCTTC. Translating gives CASSLEGASYNEQFF.

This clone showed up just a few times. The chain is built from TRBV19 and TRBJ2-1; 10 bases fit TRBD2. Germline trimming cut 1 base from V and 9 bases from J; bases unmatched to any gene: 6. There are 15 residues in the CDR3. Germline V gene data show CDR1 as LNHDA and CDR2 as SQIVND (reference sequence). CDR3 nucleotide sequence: TGTGCCAGTAGTATAGGTAGCGGGGGGCCGGCTGAGCAGTTCTTC. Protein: CASSIGSGGPAEQFF.

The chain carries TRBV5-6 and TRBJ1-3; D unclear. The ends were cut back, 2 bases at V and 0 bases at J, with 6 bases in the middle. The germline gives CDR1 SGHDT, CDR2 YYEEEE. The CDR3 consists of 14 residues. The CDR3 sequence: CASSFQDSGNTIYF. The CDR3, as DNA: TGTGCCAGCAGCTTTCAGGACTCTGGAAACACCATATATTTT.